Below, 22 T cell receptor beta chains from the same sample are listed, as sequenced in a study of vaccination and CD4 T cells after COVID-19. The Oncomine TCR Beta short-read assay was applied to DNA of cultured CD4+ T cells. TCRdb analysed the PCR reads with MiXCR anew, one entry per CDR3 protein. The sample includes 10,000 to 15,000 distinct CDR3 sequences, about 65% of them seen just once. Antigen specificity for these receptors is unknown. The treatment: roughly ten-day PBMC culture with coronavirus spike peptide pools or control peptides (ViraFEST assay). Sequencing used CD4+ T cells from blood, cultured in vitro. The source is a human donor who had recovered from COVID-19.

This clonotype turned up a few times. V is TRBV6-2 or TRBV6-3 and J is TRBJ1-6, with D hard to call. Trimming stripped 8 bases from V and 10 bases from J, with 15 bases between. In germline, CDR1 is MNHEY, CDR2 SVGEGT. The CDR3 extends over 13 amino acids. The CDR3 DNA reads TGTGCCAGCTCGGCAAGTGGCGGCTCACCCCTCCACTTT. Translated, it gives CASSASGGSPLHF.

The chain recombines TRBV6-5 with TRBJ1-2; no firm D call. CDR1 is MNHEY and CDR2 is SVGAGI in the germline V gene. This CDR3 has 14 amino acids. The germline V and J ends were trimmed by 0 bases and 9 bases, with 14 bases remaining between them. In DNA, the CDR3 is TGTGCCAGCAGTTACTCGAGCGTCGCTAAGAGCTACACCTTC. Translated, it gives CASSYSSVAKSYTF.

The chain carries TRBV2 and TRBJ1-6; 8 bases are a match to TRBD1. In germline, CDR1 is SNHLY, CDR2 FYNNEI. The CDR3 spans 16 residues. V lost 6 bases to trimming and J lost 2 bases; unmatched junction nucleotides: 6. The CDR3 DNA reads TGTGCCAGCAGGGGGCCAGGGGGCGCCTATAATTCACCCCTCCACTTT. This sequence encodes CASRGPGGAYNSPLHF.

The chain joins TRBV5-1 to TRBJ2-1; no firm D call. Germline V gene sequence: CDR1 SGHRS, CDR2 YFSETQ. The CDR3 spans 14 residues. V was shortened by 0 bases and J by 9 bases, with 13 bases between the two germline ends. The CDR3 nucleotides read TGCGCCAGCAGCTTGGAATTTAGGGCCTCTGAGCAGTTCTTC. As protein: CASSLEFRASEQFF.

This clonotype was observed a few times. J is TRBJ1-2 and V is TRBV10-3; the D is unclear. This CDR3 is built from 14 residues. V was trimmed by 4 bases and J by 2 bases, leaving 11 bases between them. CDR1 and CDR2 (germline): ENHRY, SYGVKD. The CDR3 DNA reads as TGTGCCATCAGTGGTACGGGAAACAACTATGGCTACACCTTC. Translation: CAISGTGNNYGYTF.

This clonotype is large by share. The rearrangement links TRBV6-1 to TRBJ2-1; no definite D call. The germline CDR1 and CDR2 sequences are MNHNS and SASEGT. The V end was cut by 6 bases, the J end by 0 bases, with 12 bases between. This CDR3 has 15 amino acids. The CDR3 reads CASRLTSSSYNEQFF. The CDR3 DNA is TGTGCCAGCAGACTAACATCGAGCTCCTACAATGAGCAGTTCTTC.

This clonotype has just a few counts. This chain connects TRBV6-2 or TRBV6-3 to TRBJ1-1; no definite D call. Germline V gives CDR1 MNHEY, CDR2 SVGEGT. CDR3 size: 15 residues. The V gene lost 7 bases and the J gene lost 0 bases, with 15 bases spanning the gap. The CDR3 loop is CASTDRPRLNTEAFF. DNA for the CDR3: TGTGCCAGCACCGATCGTCCCCGATTGAACACTGAAGCTTTCTTT.

The genes are TRBV6-2 or TRBV6-3 and TRBJ2-2; D is perhaps TRBD1 (5 bases). Germline V gives CDR1 MNHEY, CDR2 SVGEGT. Trimming shortened V by 6 bases and J by 0 bases, and 14 bases separated the two germline ends. There are 16 residues in the CDR3. The CDR3 region is CASSPVGAPNTGELFF. Here the CDR3 DNA reads TGTGCCAGCAGCCCAGTTGGGGCCCCGAACACCGGGGAGCTGTTTTTT.

The V and J genes are TRBV27 and TRBJ1-3; the D gene is possibly TRBD1 (6 bases). Germline CDR1 is MNHEY and CDR2 is SMNVEV (reference sequence). Trimming cost V 3 bases and J 4 bases, with 13 bases left between them. This CDR3 is built from 15 residues. The CDR3 DNA follows: TGTGCCAGCAGTTTGGACGCGGGACACGGAAACACCATATATTTT. Amino acids: CASSLDAGHGNTIYF.

This clonotype was picked up one time. CDR3 amino acids: CASSSTGTAGYTF. As DNA, the CDR3 is TGTGCCAGCAGTTCCACCGGGACAGCCGGCTACACCTTC. The J gene is TRBJ1-2, the V gene TRBV12-3 or TRBV12-4; 7 bases are shared with TRBD1. The CDR3 has 13 residues. V was clipped by 4 bases and J by 8 bases; unmatched bases: 7.

By share of the sample, this clonotype is large. The J gene is TRBJ1-2, the V gene TRBV27; the D gene is possibly TRBD1 (5 bases). This CDR3 region has 14 residues. Germline assignment: CDR1 MNHEY and CDR2 SMNVEV (reference sequence). Trimming removed 2 bases at V and 0 bases at J, with 7 bases between. CDR3 region: CASSLGGTNYGYTF. CDR3 nucleotides: TGTGCCAGCAGTTTAGGGGGGACTAACTATGGCTACACCTTC.

This clonotype was counted between two and nine times. Written as DNA, the CDR3 is TGTGCCAGCAGTGTGTTGCAGGGCAATTCACCCCTCCACTTT. This sequence encodes CASSVLQGNSPLHF. V and J are TRBV2 and TRBJ1-6, with D perhaps TRBD1 (5 bases). The germline V gene has CDR1 SNHLY and CDR2 FYNNEI. The CDR3 covers 14 residues. The V end lost 4 bases, the J end lost 7 bases, and 11 bases lay between the germline ends.

The chain has TRBV19 and TRBJ2-7; TRBD1 matches at 8 bases. Germline CDR1 is LNHDA and CDR2 is SQIVND (reference sequence). The J segment lost 4 bases and the V segment lost 3 bases, leaving 5 bases of the junction unmatched. This CDR3 spans 14 amino acids. CDR3 sequence: CASSIGQGRYEQYF. The CDR3 nucleotides read TGTGCCAGTAGTATCGGACAGGGTCGGTACGAGCAGTACTTC.

This clonotype has just a few counts. The V call is TRBV20-1, the J call TRBJ1-1, with D uncertain. Trimming took off 3 bases at V and 3 bases at J, with 5 bases between the two ends. Germline loops: CDR1 DFQATT, CDR2 SNEGSKA (reference sequence). The CDR3 length is 11 residues. The CDR3, as DNA: TGCAGTGCTAGGGAGTACACTGAAGCTTTCTTT. Translation gives CSAREYTEAFF.

The table lists this clonotype with a count of one. The rearrangement joins TRBV21-1 to TRBJ2-7; the D call TRBD1 from the table was never checked on the DNA. TRBV21-1 is annotated as a pseudogene. This CDR3 region has 14 residues. For the CDR3, the DNA is TGTGCCAGCAGCAAAAGGGGACATCGCTACGAGCAGTACTTC. This gives the protein CASSKRGHRYEQYF.

The V call is TRBV6-5, the J call TRBJ1-1, with a weak D call TRBD1 (5 bases). The CDR3 contains 16 residues. CDR1 and CDR2 (germline): MNHEY, SVGAGI. V was clipped by 2 bases and J by 0 bases, with 13 bases between them. The CDR3 DNA reads as TGTGCCAGCAGTTACACGACCGGGACCATGAACACTGAAGCTTTCTTT. Translated: CASSYTTGTMNTEAFF.

This clonotype has a handful of counts. The genes are TRBV7-2 and TRBJ2-4, with TRBD1 identical over 8 bases. The CDR3 is 18 amino acids. Germline V lookup: CDR1 SGHTA, CDR2 FQGNSA. V was clipped by 5 bases and J by 0 bases; unmatched bases: 12. CDR3 residues: CASSATGARLIAKNIQYF. CDR3 bases: TGTGCCAGCAGCGCGACAGGGGCGAGGTTGATAGCCAAAAACATTCAGTACTTC.

This clonotype was counted between two and nine times. This chain connects TRBV2 to TRBJ1-2, with 9 bases aligning to TRBD1. This CDR3 has 13 amino acids. V shed 6 bases, J shed 5 bases, and the junction held 4 bases outside the gene matches. CDR1 and CDR2 from the germline V gene are SNHLY and FYNNEI. The CDR3 is CASRGDRGYGYTF. The DNA for the CDR3 is TGTGCCAGCAGGGGAGACAGGGGGTATGGCTACACCTTC.

In this sample, this clonotype turned up a few times. The chain recombines TRBV20-1 with TRBJ1-2, with unresolved D. Germline values: CDR1 DFQATT, CDR2 SNEGSKA (reference sequence). This CDR3 is built from 15 residues. Trimming took 0 bases from V and 8 from J, leaving 19 bases between them. The CDR3 region is CSARDMRLRVLGYTF. CDR3 bases: TGCAGTGCTAGAGATATGCGCTTGCGGGTCCTAGGCTACACCTTC.

This clonotype was seen a handful of times. V usage is TRBV20-1 and J usage is TRBJ2-3, with D hard to call. The CDR3 has 12 amino acids. The V end lost 2 bases, the J end lost 3 bases, and 6 bases lay between the germline ends. CDR1 is DFQATT and CDR2 is SNEGSKA in the germline V gene (reference sequence). The CDR3 here is CSARTQTDTQYF. The CDR3 DNA is TGCAGTGCTAGAACCCAAACAGATACGCAGTATTTT.

This clonotype came up once. The chain carries TRBV7-2 and TRBJ2-5; 7 bases line up with TRBD2. CDR1 is SGHTA, CDR2 FQGNSA, per germline. Losses at the gene ends were 3 bases for V and 2 bases for J; bases not matched to a gene: 6. The length of the CDR3 is 15 residues. CDR3 DNA sequence: TGTGCCAGCAGCTTGGGGAGCGGGAAACAAGAGACCCAGTACTTC. Translated: CASSLGSGKQETQYF.

The chain couples TRBV7-6 to TRBJ1-1; D call uncertain. Germline values: CDR1 SGHVS, CDR2 FNYEAQ. The CDR3 runs to 13 residues. The ends were cut back, 5 bases at V and 0 bases at J, with 7 bases in the middle. The CDR3 bases are TGTGCCAGCAGCCAAGGAGTGAACACTGAAGCTTTCTTT. The encoded protein is CASSQGVNTEAFF.